A selection of T cell receptor beta chains follows, all from one sample in a study of blood T cell repertoires in COVID-19. The protocol was immunoSEQ multiplex PCR, while the TCRdb copy is restricted to in-frame clones and leaves out a portion. The sample contains about 77,000 clones, 88% of which appear only once. Material: peripheral blood. The receptors were gathered from a woman of 80 years or more with acute or convalescent COVID-19. The CDR3 runs from the conserved cysteine through the conserved F or W. The D gene is left open where the match is weak. The size of a clone is reported for some rows only, either as once, few or many, or as a class for expanded clones.

D,length,size,J,V,CDR3,DNA
.,13,.,TRBJ1-2,TRBV10-3,CAIKGDNNYGYTF,TGTGCCATCAAAGGGGACAACAACTATGGCTACACCTTC
TRBD1,14,.,TRBJ1-2,TRBV7-9,CASSPAGTVRGYTF,TGTGCCAGCAGCCCCGCCGGGACAGTGCGTGGCTACACCTTC
TRBD1,15,.,TRBJ2-7,TRBV19,CASSRAGTENYEQYF,TGTGCCAGTAGTAGAGCCGGGACAGAGAACTACGAGCAGTACTTC
TRBD1,17,.,TRBJ1-5,TRBV27,CASSSIAGTGGNQPQHF,TGTGCCAGCAGTTCGATCGCCGGGACAGGGGGTAATCAGCCCCAGCATTTT
TRBD2,17,.,TRBJ2-3,TRBV4-2,CASSQAPSGGVRGTQYF,TGTGCCAGCAGCCAAGCCCCTAGCGGGGGGGTGAGGGGAACGCAGTATTTT
TRBD2,14,once,TRBJ2-1,TRBV28,CASSPGGASNEQFF,TGTGCCAGCAGTCCCGGGGGGGCCTCCAATGAGCAGTTCTTC
TRBD1,15,.,TRBJ2-1,TRBV19,CASSRTGGSYNEQFF,TGTGCCAGTAGCAGGACAGGGGGCTCCTACAATGAGCAGTTCTTC
TRBD1,16,.,TRBJ2-7,TRBV3-1/TRBV3-2,CASSQARTGRLYEQYF,TGTGCCAGCAGCCAAGCGCGGACAGGGAGACTCTACGAGCAGTACTTC
.,13,few,TRBJ1-1,TRBV10-3,CAISGEGNTEAFF,TGTGCCATCAGTGGGGAGGGGAACACTGAAGCTTTCTTT
TRBD2,16,.,TRBJ2-1,TRBV9,CASSVVLAGGGDEQFF,TGTGCCAGCAGCGTAGTCCTAGCGGGAGGAGGAGATGAGCAGTTCTTC
.,16,.,TRBJ2-3,TRBV9,CASSEARGGGLDTQYF,TGTGCCAGCAGCGAGGCCCGGGGAGGGGGGTTAGATACGCAGTATTTT
.,11,few,TRBJ1-1,TRBV29-1,CSVQGQGEAFF,TGCAGCGTTCAAGGGCAGGGTGAAGCTTTCTTT
.,15,once,TRBJ1-1,TRBV3-1/TRBV3-2,CASSQDLAGNTEAFF,TGTGCCAGCAGCCAAGATCTGGCAGGGAACACTGAAGCTTTCTTT
TRBD2,15,.,TRBJ2-6,TRBV2,CASSESGTGANVLTF,TGTGCCAGCAGTGAAAGCGGGACTGGGGCCAACGTCCTGACTTTC
.,16,.,TRBJ1-1,TRBV19,CASSLHPTALNTEAFF,TGTGCCAGTAGTCTTCATCCGACAGCTCTGAACACTGAAGCTTTCTTT
.,15,few,TRBJ1-5,TRBV6-5,CASSSVGQSNQPQHF,TGTGCCAGCAGTTCCGTGGGGCAAAGCAATCAGCCCCAGCATTTT
TRBD2,15,.,TRBJ2-1,TRBV6-5,CASSQSGSRYNEQFF,TGTGCCAGCAGTCAAAGCGGGAGCAGGTACAATGAGCAGTTCTTC
TRBD2,15,.,TRBJ2-1,TRBV7-9,CASSFTSGGAHEQFF,TGTGCCAGCAGCTTCACAAGCGGGGGGGCGCATGAGCAGTTCTTC
TRBD1,13,once,TRBJ2-5,TRBV6-6,CASSYGEGATQYF,TGTGCCAGCAGTTACGGCGAGGGGGCGACCCAGTACTTC
TRBD1,13,.,TRBJ1-2,TRBV12-3/TRBV12-4,CASSRTGSYGYTF,TGTGCCAGCAGTCGGACAGGGTCATATGGCTACACCTTC